This TCR beta chain was captured in a study of T cell responses to AZD1222 COVID-19 vaccine. General study results and limits: Unmutated variant regions reportedly attract nearly half of all spike-specific TCRs. The sample set comprised mostly white British donors with more females, and clonal diversity was possibly underestimated. An increase in Spike-specific TCR breadth and depth was observed after two AZD1222 doses.

Trimming took off 4 bases at V and 4 bases at J, with 16 bases between the two ends. The CDR3 length is 16 residues. Germline lookup yields CDR1 MNHNS and CDR2 SASEGT. The protocol was immunoSEQ multiplex PCR, while the TCRdb copy is restricted to in-frame clones and leaves out a portion. The sample contains approximately 100,000 clones, approximately 87% of which appear only once. On this clone itself: No antigen is known for it.

The sequencing here drew on peripheral blood, taken 28 days after the second AZD1222 dose. The genes are TRBV6-1 and TRBJ1-4; D remains unclear. This receptor was taken from an adult who received the AZD1222 COVID-19 vaccine. The CDR3 DNA reads TGTGCCAGCAGTGTGCTATCGGGGAGCATTAATGAAAAACTGTTTTTT. Its protein is CASSVLSGSINEKLFF.